This TCR beta chain was profiled in a study of preoperative IRX-2 immunotherapy in early breast cancer. The sample's treatment: preoperative locoregional IRX-2 cytokine immunotherapy. Patients received preoperative, locoregional IRX-2 cytokine immunotherapy in a phase Ib study. This table comes from immunoSEQ multiplex PCR, and its TCRdb copy is limited to in-frame clones, with some not included. The sample yields 28,000 or so clones, almost 90% seen once. The CDR3 totals 13 residues. Germline V gene lookup returns CDR1 LNHDA and CDR2 SQIVND (reference sequence). V was clipped by 2 bases and J by 4 bases; unmatched bases: 1.

The sequence was obtained from a human donor with breast cancer. Sampling took place from a patient treated with IRX-2 immunotherapy. The chain joins TRBV19 to TRBJ2-5, with 7 bases aligning to TRBD2. CDR3 sequence reads: CASSITGGETQYF. CDR3 nucleotides: TGTGCCAGTAGTATAACGGGAGGAGAGACCCAGTACTTC. The variable domain in full, completed from reference TRBV19 and TRBJ2-5, reads DGGITQSPKYLFRKEGQNVTLSCEQNLNHDAMYWYRQDPGQGLRLIYYSQIVNDFQKGDIAEGYSVSREKKESFPLTVTSAQKNPTAFYLCASSITGGETQYFGPGTRLLVL.